The present entry profiles one T cell receptor (beta chain) with its context. Assay: immunoSEQ multiplex PCR; the TCRdb copy retains only in-frame clones and omits some. The profile covers roughly 270,000 clones, with less than 85% appearing a single time and roughly 2.5% taken by the ten largest. The data are from a study of blood T cell repertoires in COVID-19. Turning to the study itself: The origin of the acute and convalescent COVID-19 samples was the United States, Italy and Spain. PBMCs, B-cell-depleted T cells, or T cells were the source of the cDNA or gDNA that made up the material.

Participants were aged about 18 to 95 years, lived in under 30 US areas, and enrolled virtually. This CDR3 region has 15 residues. V was clipped by 1 base and J by 0 bases, with 7 bases between them. From germline, CDR1 is KGHSH and CDR2 LQKENI. This receptor was identified in a woman in her forties or fifties who had recovered from COVID-19. Sequencing was carried out using PBMCs or T cells enriched from blood (not recorded which). The V gene is TRBV18, the J gene TRBJ1-3; no firm D call. The CDR3 sequence is CASSPRTVSGNTIYF. The CDR3 nucleotides are TGTGCCAGCTCACCACGTACAGTCTCTGGAAACACCATATATTTT.